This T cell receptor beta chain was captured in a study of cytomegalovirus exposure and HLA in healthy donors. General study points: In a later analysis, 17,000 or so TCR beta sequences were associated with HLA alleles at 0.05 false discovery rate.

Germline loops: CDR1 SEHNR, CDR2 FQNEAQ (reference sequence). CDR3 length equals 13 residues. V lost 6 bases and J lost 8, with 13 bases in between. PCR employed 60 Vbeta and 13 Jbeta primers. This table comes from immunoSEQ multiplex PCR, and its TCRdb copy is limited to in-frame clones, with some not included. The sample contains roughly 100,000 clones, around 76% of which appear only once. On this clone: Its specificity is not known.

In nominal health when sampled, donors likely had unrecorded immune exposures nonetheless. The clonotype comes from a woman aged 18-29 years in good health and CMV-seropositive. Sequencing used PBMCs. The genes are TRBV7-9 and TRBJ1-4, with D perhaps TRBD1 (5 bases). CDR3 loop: CASSYGGKEKLFF. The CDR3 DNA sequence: TGTGCCAGCAGTTACGGGGGGAAGGAAAAACTGTTTTTT.